This TCR beta chain is drawn from a study of T cell responses to AZD1222 COVID-19 vaccine. Regarding the study as a whole: Donors in the cohort were predominantly white British and more often female, and clonal diversity was possibly underestimated. Spike-wide coverage was observed for vaccine-associated CD4 TCRs, with dominant responses at 160-218 and 743-854. Nearly half of the spike-specific TCRs reportedly recognize variant regions that carry no mutations. Spike-specific TCR depth and breadth grew after two AZD1222 doses.

V trimming: 10 bases; J trimming: 1 base; junction bases outside the gene matches: 3. The CDR3 has 12 amino acids. Germline loops: CDR1 SNHLY, CDR2 FYNNEI. Only in-frame clones appear in the TCRdb table, and some are missing; sequencing was by immunoSEQ multiplex PCR. The sample consists of roughly 150,000 clones, around 88% of them appearing once. With regard to this clone: Its antigen is not identified.

The chain is built from TRBV2 and TRBJ2-7, with TRBD1 identical over 8 bases. The sample consisted of peripheral blood, taken 28 days after the second AZD1222 dose. The sequence was obtained from an adult who received the AZD1222 COVID-19 vaccine. Written as DNA, the CDR3 is TGTGCCATTACAGGGGGATCCTACGAGCAGTACTTC. It is translated as CAITGGSYEQYF.